The sequence of this T cell receptor (beta chain) was determined in a study of human T cells and chemical hapten exposure. Time point reported: patch test 1, 2 weeks after DPC sensitization. Indicated treatment: therapeutic diphenylcyclopropenone sensitization with weekly scalp DPC. Total RNA extraction was carried out from unfractionated whole blood. Looked up from germline, CDR1 is LGHDT and CDR2 is YNNKEL (reference sequence). V was clipped by 0 bases and J by 4 bases; unmatched bases: 9. The length of the CDR3 is 17 residues. Attachment of unique molecular identifiers to individual cDNA molecules was performed in the library. Via MiXCR, TCRdb re-called the RACE reads, giving one row per CDR3 protein. The sample includes 40,000 to 65,000 distinct CDR3 sequences, roughly 9.6% seen only once; the top ten take under 2%. This clonotype has just a few counts.

This specimen was whole blood, taken in connection with sensitization to the hapten diphenylcyclopropenone (DPC). The sequence was collected from a woman between 40 and 55 years old with alopecia areata. Some clones in this sample may be carry-over from other donors' samples. This chain uses TRBV3-1 with TRBJ2-3; 8 positions agree with TRBD2. In DNA form, the CDR3 reads TGTGCCAGCAGCCAAGATCTAGGCGGGGGGAGGGCAGATACGCAGTATTTT. Its protein product is CASSQDLGGGRADTQYF.